This is a list of T cell receptor beta chains from one sample in a study of naive and memory T cell subsets. TCRdb redid the calling of the 5' RACE reads with MiXCR, one entry per CDR3 protein. The profile shows tens of thousands of distinct CDR3 sequences, less than 10% of them singletons. Every receptor here comes from a female donor in good health. Each CDR3 is given without its conserved first and last residue.

j_gene: TRBJ2-1; len: 10; v_gene: TRBV27; CDR3aa: ASSEQGNEQF
j_gene: TRBJ1-1; len: 13; v_gene: TRBV20-1; CDR3aa: SARDARQGFGEAF
j_gene: TRBJ2-7; len: 11; v_gene: TRBV27; CDR3aa: ASSVTGRNEQY
j_gene: TRBJ1-1; len: 11; v_gene: TRBV20-1; CDR3aa: SALDSMNTEAF
j_gene: TRBJ2-1; len: 15; v_gene: TRBV10-1; CDR3aa: ASSESQYRRSYNEQF
j_gene: TRBJ2-5; len: 10; v_gene: TRBV12-3/TRBV12-4; CDR3aa: ASSRTEETQY
j_gene: TRBJ1-5; len: 13; v_gene: TRBV28; CDR3aa: ASSLTGRGNQPQH
j_gene: TRBJ1-1; len: 12; v_gene: TRBV5-5; CDR3aa: ASSSQQGNTEAF
j_gene: TRBJ2-1; len: 12; v_gene: TRBV6-5; CDR3aa: ASSYPTGSGEQF
j_gene: TRBJ2-7; len: 11; v_gene: TRBV6-5; CDR3aa: ASSQTGYYEQY
j_gene: TRBJ2-2; len: 14; v_gene: TRBV4-2; CDR3aa: ASSSLIAGGPGELF
j_gene: TRBJ1-1; len: 10; v_gene: TRBV11-2; CDR3aa: ASSSLDTEAF
j_gene: TRBJ1-6; len: 13; v_gene: TRBV20-1; CDR3aa: SAAAPTGMGSPLH
j_gene: TRBJ1-5; len: 13; v_gene: TRBV28; CDR3aa: ASSSWDKVNQPQH
j_gene: TRBJ2-7; len: 12; v_gene: TRBV12-3/TRBV12-4; CDR3aa: ASSGTGGGHEQY
j_gene: TRBJ2-1; len: 18; v_gene: TRBV21-1; CDR3aa: ASTANGHLKRRSSYNEQF
j_gene: TRBJ2-5; len: 12; v_gene: TRBV20-1; CDR3aa: SANFGTHQETQY
j_gene: TRBJ1-5; len: 13; v_gene: TRBV28; CDR3aa: ASSPMQYSNQPQH
j_gene: TRBJ2-2; len: 17; v_gene: TRBV28; CDR3aa: ASMGSSGSREGNTGELF
j_gene: TRBJ2-2; len: 12; v_gene: TRBV5-1; CDR3aa: ASSPVPDPGELF
j_gene: TRBJ1-5; len: 15; v_gene: TRBV2; CDR3aa: ASSKDRGPYSNQPQH
j_gene: TRBJ2-1; len: 13; v_gene: TRBV14; CDR3aa: ASSLMGSSYNEQF
j_gene: TRBJ1-5; len: 12; v_gene: TRBV6-5; CDR3aa: ASSRTGGNQPQH
j_gene: TRBJ2-3; len: 13; v_gene: TRBV20-1; CDR3aa: SAQGWTRSTDTQY
j_gene: TRBJ2-7; len: 11; v_gene: TRBV20-1; CDR3aa: SASVPGGHEQY
j_gene: TRBJ2-1; len: 11; v_gene: TRBV12-3/TRBV12-4; CDR3aa: ASSSWGYNEQF
j_gene: TRBJ2-3; len: 12; v_gene: TRBV7-9; CDR3aa: ASSFRSREDTQY
j_gene: TRBJ2-7; len: 12; v_gene: TRBV13; CDR3aa: ASSLGRVGYEQY
j_gene: TRBJ2-5; len: 12; v_gene: TRBV7-6; CDR3aa: ASSLLVGKETQY
j_gene: TRBJ2-1; len: 14; v_gene: TRBV3-1; CDR3aa: ASSQGAGAGHNEQF
j_gene: TRBJ1-5; len: 13; v_gene: TRBV20-1; CDR3aa: SARFGTASNQPQH
j_gene: TRBJ1-3; len: 16; v_gene: TRBV30; CDR3aa: AWSVPIGGGFSGNTIY
j_gene: TRBJ2-3; len: 11; v_gene: TRBV29-1; CDR3aa: SVPSGNTDTQY
j_gene: TRBJ2-1; len: 14; v_gene: TRBV7-2; CDR3aa: ASSLLAGYPNNEQF
j_gene: TRBJ1-4; len: 13; v_gene: TRBV18; CDR3aa: ASSLGGDGGGKLF
j_gene: TRBJ2-3; len: 13; v_gene: TRBV28; CDR3aa: ASRPGASGTDTQY
j_gene: TRBJ2-2; len: 11; v_gene: TRBV6-5; CDR3aa: ASMVPGTGELF
j_gene: TRBJ2-7; len: 14; v_gene: TRBV5-1; CDR3aa: ASSLGGFGPSYEQH
j_gene: TRBJ2-6; len: 11; v_gene: TRBV6-6; CDR3aa: ASSSSGANVLT
j_gene: TRBJ1-2; len: 11; v_gene: TRBV5-1; CDR3aa: ASSLYRSSGYT
j_gene: TRBJ2-5; len: 11; v_gene: TRBV2; CDR3aa: ASKQGASWTQY
j_gene: TRBJ2-1; len: 14; v_gene: TRBV28; CDR3aa: ASRPPLAGGSNEQF
j_gene: TRBJ2-1; len: 13; v_gene: TRBV2; CDR3aa: ASSVGAGPYNEQF
j_gene: TRBJ2-7; len: 14; v_gene: TRBV7-4; CDR3aa: ASSLGMGQVYHEQY
j_gene: TRBJ2-3; len: 15; v_gene: TRBV6-5; CDR3aa: ASSYSPSGTRTDTQY
j_gene: TRBJ2-3; len: 14; v_gene: TRBV11-2; CDR3aa: ASSLDSGSVTDTQY
j_gene: TRBJ2-4; len: 10; v_gene: TRBV29-1; CDR3aa: SVVLGVNIQY
j_gene: TRBJ2-1; len: 11; v_gene: TRBV19; CDR3aa: ASSLQGRAEQF
j_gene: TRBJ2-3; len: 9; v_gene: TRBV5-4; CDR3aa: ASSFRDTQY
j_gene: TRBJ1-1; len: 13; v_gene: TRBV20-1; CDR3aa: SARGTEGAITEAF
j_gene: TRBJ2-7; len: 12; v_gene: TRBV7-2; CDR3aa: ASSLAALRAGQY
j_gene: TRBJ2-4; len: 9; v_gene: TRBV27; CDR3aa: ASSSGNIQY
j_gene: TRBJ1-5; len: 11; v_gene: TRBV12-3/TRBV12-4; CDR3aa: ASSFGANQPQH
j_gene: TRBJ2-1; len: 15; v_gene: TRBV7-2; CDR3aa: ASSLGPTSGAYNEQF
j_gene: TRBJ1-4; len: 12; v_gene: TRBV7-2; CDR3aa: ASSRGGTNEKLF
j_gene: TRBJ2-1; len: 11; v_gene: TRBV6-5; CDR3aa: ASSSNTYNEQF
j_gene: TRBJ2-7; len: 12; v_gene: TRBV20-1; CDR3aa: SARPRENSYEQY
j_gene: TRBJ2-1; len: 13; v_gene: TRBV12-3/TRBV12-4; CDR3aa: ASSLLAGEGIEQF
j_gene: TRBJ2-3; len: 14; v_gene: TRBV5-1; CDR3aa: ASSPGTDLNSDTQY